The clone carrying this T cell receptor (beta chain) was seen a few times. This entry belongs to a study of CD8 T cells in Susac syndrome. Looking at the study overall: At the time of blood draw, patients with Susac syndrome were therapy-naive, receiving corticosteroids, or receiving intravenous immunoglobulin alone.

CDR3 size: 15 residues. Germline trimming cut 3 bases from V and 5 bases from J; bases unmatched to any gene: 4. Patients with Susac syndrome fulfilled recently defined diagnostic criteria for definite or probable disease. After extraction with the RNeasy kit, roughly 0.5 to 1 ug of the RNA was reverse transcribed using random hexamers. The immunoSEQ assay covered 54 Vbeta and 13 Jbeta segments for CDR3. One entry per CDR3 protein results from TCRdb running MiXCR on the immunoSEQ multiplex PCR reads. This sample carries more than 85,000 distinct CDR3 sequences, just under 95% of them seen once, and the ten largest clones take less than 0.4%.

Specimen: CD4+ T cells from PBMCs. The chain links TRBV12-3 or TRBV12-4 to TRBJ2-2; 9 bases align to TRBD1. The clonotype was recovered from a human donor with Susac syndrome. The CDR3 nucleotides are TGTGCCAGCAGTTTGAGACAGGGGGGGACCGGGGAGCTGTTTTTT. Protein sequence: CASSLRQGGTGELFF.